The clone carrying this T cell receptor (beta chain) has just a few counts. Compared with germline, one end of the junction differs, possibly owing to a read error. This CDR3 spans 14 amino acids. In germline, CDR1 is MNHNS, CDR2 SASEGT. The data are from a study of blood T cells in healthy people across ages. Each donor gave approximately 9.7 milliliters of peripheral blood. With each sample, at least 5 micrograms of total RNA were extracted. Primers used in a second PCR of about 6 to 12 cycles were a sample-barcoded 5' primer and a J-beta primer mix. CDR3-containing paired-end reads numbering at least 2.5 million came from each sample. Each CDR3 protein gets one entry after TCRdb re-called the 5' RACE reads with MiXCR. This sample has 1.5 million to 2 million distinct CDR3 sequences; approximately 28% occur once, and the top ten carry 7.7%.

The chain couples TRBV6-1 to TRBJ2-7; unclear D gene. The origin of this receptor is a woman under 40 in good health. The sequencing sample was made of blood. CDR3 in amino acids: CAGRPGPNPYEQYF. DNA for the CDR3: TGTGCCGGCAGACCAGGCCCCAACCCCTACGAGCAGTACTTC.